Listed below are T cell receptor beta chains from one sample, sequenced in a study of Tregs in tolerant kidney transplant recipients. Their recognized antigens are unknown. Clones were sequenced by immunoSEQ multiplex PCR, and TCRdb holds only the in-frame ones, with some missing. This table holds around 21,000 clones, approximately 65% found once. Sequences were obtained from Tregs from blood cultured with allogeneic cells. The source of these receptors is a human donor in good health. Both conserved end residues are part of each CDR3. A D gene is named only where the DNA matches it firmly. The listing skips clone size in some rows; elsewhere it reads once, few, many or a size class.

TRBJ2-2 | . | . | TRBV2 | TGTGCCAGCAGTGAATCAGGCCCCACCACTTACACCGGGGAGCTGTTTTTT | CASSESGPTTYTGELFF
TRBJ2-1 | TRBD1 | . | TRBV6-6 | TGTGCCAGCACCTTACAGGGGGGCACCTACAATGAGCAGTTCTTC | CASTLQGGTYNEQFF
TRBJ1-6 | . | . | TRBV19 | TGTGCCAGTAGTATAGTGGGTGTCTCTAATTCACCCCTCCACTTT | CASSIVGVSNSPLHF
TRBJ1-2 | . | . | TRBV29-1 | TGCAGCGTTGCCCGGAGGGGGGGGCGCAACTATGGCTACACCTTC | CSVARRGGRNYGYTF
TRBJ2-1 | . | . | TRBV20-1 | TGCAGTGCTACCCCCTACAATGAGCAGTTCTTC | CSATPYNEQFF
TRBJ2-2 | . | few | TRBV11-3 | TGTGCCAGCAGCCAGGTTAGGGGCGGCACCGGGGAGCTGTTTTTT | CASSQVRGGTGELFF
TRBJ2-7 | TRBD2 | . | TRBV29-1 | TGCAGCGTCTTCGGACTAGCGGGGATCTACGAGCAGTACTTC | CSVFGLAGIYEQYF
TRBJ1-5 | TRBD1 | . | TRBV2 | TGTGCCGCAGGGCGACAGGGCGGGCAGCCCCAGCATTTT | CAAGRQGGQPQHF
TRBJ1-3 | TRBD1 | once | TRBV6-5 | TGTGCCACCGAGGACAGGGCGCGTGGAAACACCATATATTTT | CATEDRARGNTIYF
TRBJ2-5 | . | once | TRBV18 | TGTGCCAGCTCACCGGGACCGCGAGTTGGGACCCAGTACTTC | CASSPGPRVGTQYF
TRBJ1-1 | . | . | TRBV6-6 | TGTGCCAGCAGCCAAAGGGCCCGAAGAGCTTTCTTT | CASSQRARRAFF
TRBJ2-3 | . | once | TRBV7-9 | TGTGCCAGCAGCTTAAACGGGCTGGCAACAGCCACAGATACGCAGTATTTT | CASSLNGLATATDTQYF
TRBJ2-1 | . | . | TRBV7-2 | TGTGCCAGCAGCTTAGCCTACGGACACTACAATGAGCAGTTCTTC | CASSLAYGHYNEQFF
TRBJ1-3 | . | once | TRBV2 | TGTGCCAGCAGTGACACGGGGGCACGTGTAAACACCATATATTTT | CASSDTGARVNTIYF
TRBJ2-7 | . | . | TRBV15 | TGTGCCACCAGCTTAAACAGTCCCTACGAGCAGTACTTC | CATSLNSPYEQYF
TRBJ1-4 | . | . | TRBV2 | TGTGCCAGCAGCATCCTTGGGACTAATGAAAAACTGTTTTTT | CASSILGTNEKLFF
TRBJ2-1 | TRBD1 | few | TRBV18 | TGTGCCAGCTCACCACCGGGACAGCGAAATGAGCAGTTCTTC | CASSPPGQRNEQFF
TRBJ1-2 | TRBD1 | . | TRBV18 | TGTGCCAGCTCACCACGCGGGACAGGGGGACCACGGGGCTATGGCTACACCTTC | CASSPRGTGGPRGYGYTF
TRBJ2-5 | TRBD2 | . | TRBV7-2 | TGTGCCAGCTCCTCCGGGACTAGCGTGTCGGAGACCCAGTACTTC | CASSSGTSVSETQYF
TRBJ1-1 | . | . | TRBV18 | TGTGCCAGCTCACCACTAGGGACGAACACTGAAGCTTTCTTT | CASSPLGTNTEAFF